This T cell receptor beta chain was identified in a study of blood T cells in healthy people across ages. A sample-barcoded 5' primer and a J-beta primer mix were used in a second PCR of roughly 7 to 11 cycles. MiXCR, applied by TCRdb to the 5' RACE reads, yields one record per CDR3 protein. The sample shows about 830,000 distinct CDR3 sequences, roughly 64% of them seen only once. The germline V gene has CDR1 KGHDR and CDR2 SFDVKD. This CDR3 region has 16 residues. V shed 4 bases, J shed 6 bases, and the junction held 10 bases outside the gene matches. Donors ranged from about 6 to 95 years old and were healthy Caucasians in Russia.

The source is a man aged 30 to 39 in good health. This rearrangement joins TRBV24-1 to TRBJ2-1; the match to TRBD2 covers 8 bases. Sequenced sample: blood. The CDR3 loop is CATSEGPVGTSNEQFF. For the CDR3, the DNA is TGTGCCACCAGTGAGGGACCAGTGGGGACTAGCAATGAGCAGTTCTTC.